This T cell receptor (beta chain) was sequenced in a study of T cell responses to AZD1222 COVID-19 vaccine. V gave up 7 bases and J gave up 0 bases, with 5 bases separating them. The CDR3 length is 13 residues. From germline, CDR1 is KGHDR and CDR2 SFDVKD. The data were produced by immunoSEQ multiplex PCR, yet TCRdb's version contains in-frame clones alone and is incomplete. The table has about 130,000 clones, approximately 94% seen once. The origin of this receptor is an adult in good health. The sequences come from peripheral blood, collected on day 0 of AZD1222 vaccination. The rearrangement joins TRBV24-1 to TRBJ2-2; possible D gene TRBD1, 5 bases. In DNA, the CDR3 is TGTGCCACCAGGACAGCGAACACCGGGGAGCTGTTTTTT. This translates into CATRTANTGELFF.